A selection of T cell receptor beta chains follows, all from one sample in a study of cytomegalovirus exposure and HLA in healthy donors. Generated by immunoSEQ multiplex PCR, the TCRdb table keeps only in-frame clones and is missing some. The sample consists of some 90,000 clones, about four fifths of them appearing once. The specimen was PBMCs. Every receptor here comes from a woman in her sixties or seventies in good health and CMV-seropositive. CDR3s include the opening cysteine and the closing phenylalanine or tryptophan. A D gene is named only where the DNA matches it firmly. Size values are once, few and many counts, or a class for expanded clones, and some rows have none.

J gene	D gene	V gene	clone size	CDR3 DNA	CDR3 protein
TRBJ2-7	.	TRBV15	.	TGTGCCACCAGCAGCTCAGGGGTTAGCGACGAGCAGTACTTC	CATSSSGVSDEQYF
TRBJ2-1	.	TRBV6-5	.	TGTGCCAGCAGTACCGAAAGGGGGAACAATGAGCAGTTCTTC	CASSTERGNNEQFF
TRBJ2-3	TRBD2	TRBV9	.	TGTGCCAGCAGCCGGACTAGCGGGAGGGCAGATACGCAGTATTTT	CASSRTSGRADTQYF
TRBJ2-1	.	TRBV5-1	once	TGCGCCAGCAGCTTGCCGAGGGACTTCCTCTACAATGAGCAGTTCTTC	CASSLPRDFLYNEQFF
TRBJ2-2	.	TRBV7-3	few	TGTGCCAGCCGAGGAGGAACCGGGGAGCTGTTTTTT	CASRGGTGELFF
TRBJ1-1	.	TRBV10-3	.	TGTGCCATCAGACTGGGCGCGAATCCTAACACTGAAGCTTTCTTT	CAIRLGANPNTEAFF
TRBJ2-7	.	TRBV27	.	TGTGCCAGCAGTTTATTAGGCAGGTCCTACGAGCAGTACTTC	CASSLLGRSYEQYF
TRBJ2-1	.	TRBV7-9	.	TGTGCCAGCAGCTTTGTCGGAGCGCGTTACAATGAGCAGTTCTTC	CASSFVGARYNEQFF
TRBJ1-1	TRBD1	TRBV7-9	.	TGTGCCAGCAGCCCTAGGACAGGGTTACTAAACACTGAAGCTTTCTTT	CASSPRTGLLNTEAFF
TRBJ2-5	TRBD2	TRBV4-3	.	TGCGCCAGCAGCCAAGATGGGACGGGGGGGTATGGGACCCAGTACTTC	CASSQDGTGGYGTQYF
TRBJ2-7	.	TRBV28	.	TGTGCCAGCAGTTTCGAGGGGGGGTCCTACGAGCAGTACTTC	CASSFEGGSYEQYF
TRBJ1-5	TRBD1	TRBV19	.	TGTGCCAGCTCGGATGCTAACAGGGGGTGGGATCAGCCCCAGCATTTT	CASSDANRGWDQPQHF
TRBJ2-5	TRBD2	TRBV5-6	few	TGTGCCAGCAGCTTGGCCTCGGGACTAGCGGGGCTAGAGACCCAGTACTTC	CASSLASGLAGLETQYF
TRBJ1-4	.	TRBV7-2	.	TGTGCCAGCAGCGCCTGGTCCGGCGGTGAAAAACTGTTTTTT	CASSAWSGGEKLFF
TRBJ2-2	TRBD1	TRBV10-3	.	TGTGCCATCCGACAGGGGGCAAATGACGGGGAGCTGTTTTTT	CAIRQGANDGELFF
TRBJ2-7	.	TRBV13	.	TGTGCCAGCAGTCCTCGACAGAACTACGAGCAGTACTTC	CASSPRQNYEQYF
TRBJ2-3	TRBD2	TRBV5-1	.	TGCGCCAGCAGCTCTCACCCCATCCGACGGGCGGGGGTATCAGGAACAGATACGCAGTATTTT	CASSSHPIRRAGVSGTDTQYF
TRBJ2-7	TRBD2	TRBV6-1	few	TGTGCCAGCAGTGATTCATTTAGCGGGAGAGTCCCCTACGAGCAGTACTTC	CASSDSFSGRVPYEQYF
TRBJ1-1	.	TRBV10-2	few	TGCGCCAGCAGGCTCCGGGGCACTGAAGCTTTCTTT	CASRLRGTEAFF
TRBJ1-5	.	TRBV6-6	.	TGTGCCAGCAGTTACTCGGGCAGGGCTAAAAATCAGCCCCAGCATTTT	CASSYSGRAKNQPQHF
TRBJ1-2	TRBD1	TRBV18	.	TGTGCCAGCTCACTTAAGGGACAGGATGGCTACACCTTC	CASSLKGQDGYTF
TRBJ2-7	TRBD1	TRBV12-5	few	TGTGCTAGTGGTTTGTCCCCCGGGACAGGGACCTACGAGCAGTACTTC	CASGLSPGTGTYEQYF
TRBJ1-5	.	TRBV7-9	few	TGTGCCAGCAGCTTAGGGACAGCGCAAAATCAGCCCCAGCATTTT	CASSLGTAQNQPQHF
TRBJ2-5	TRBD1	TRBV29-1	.	TGCAGCGGAGGGGGCCCCGAAACAGAGACCCAGTACTTC	CSGGGPETETQYF
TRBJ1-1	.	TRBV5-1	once	TGCGCCAGCAGCCTCTCTGCGGACACTAACGCTTTCTTT	CASSLSADTNAFF
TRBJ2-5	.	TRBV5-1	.	TGCGCCAGCAGCTGGCTCCAAGAGACCCAGTACTTC	CASSWLQETQYF
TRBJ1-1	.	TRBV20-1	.	TGCAGTGCCTGGGGGGTAGCTGAAGCTTTCTTT	CSAWGVAEAFF
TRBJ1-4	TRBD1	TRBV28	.	TGTGCCAGTTCAACCCCGGGACAGGGGGCGACTAATGAAAAACTGTTTTTT	CASSTPGQGATNEKLFF
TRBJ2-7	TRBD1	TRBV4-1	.	TGCGCCAGCAGCCAACCGGGACAGGGGGCGGGCGAGCAGTACTTC	CASSQPGQGAGEQYF
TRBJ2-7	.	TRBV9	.	TGTGCCAGCAGCGTAGGTGCAGAGACTAACTCCTACGAGCAGTACTTC	CASSVGAETNSYEQYF
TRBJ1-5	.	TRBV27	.	TGTGCCAGCAGTTTAAGGGGGAATCAGCCCCAGCATTTT	CASSLRGNQPQHF
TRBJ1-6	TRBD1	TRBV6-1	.	TGTGCCAGCAGTGGGGTGACAGGGGGCTCCTATAATTCACCCCTCCACTTT	CASSGVTGGSYNSPLHF
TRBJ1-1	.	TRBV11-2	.	TGTGCCAGCAGCTTAGAAGAACTGATGAACACTGAAGCTTTCTTT	CASSLEELMNTEAFF
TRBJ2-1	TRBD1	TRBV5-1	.	TGCGCCAGCAGCGGCGGACAGGGAGCAACCTACAATGAGCAGTTCTTC	CASSGGQGATYNEQFF
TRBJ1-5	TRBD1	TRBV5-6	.	TGTGCCAGCAGTCCGCAGGGGGCAGGGCAGCCCCAGCATTTT	CASSPQGAGQPQHF
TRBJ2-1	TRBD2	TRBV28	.	TGTGCCACCCTTATAGCGGGAGGCTACGATGAGCAGTTCTTC	CATLIAGGYDEQFF
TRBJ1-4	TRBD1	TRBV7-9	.	TGTGCCAGCAGCCTCGGACAGGGACTTGGGTTT	CASSLGQGLGF
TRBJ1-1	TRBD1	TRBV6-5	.	TGTGCCAGCAGTTTTGGACAGGGGTTCACTGAAGCTTTCTTT	CASSFGQGFTEAFF
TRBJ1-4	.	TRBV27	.	TGTGCCAGCAGTCCCCTAGTTGCAACTAATGAAAAACTGTTTTTT	CASSPLVATNEKLFF
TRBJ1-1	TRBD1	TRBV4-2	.	TGTGCCAGCAGACCCGGGACAGGCCCTAACACTGAAGCTTTCTTT	CASRPGTGPNTEAFF
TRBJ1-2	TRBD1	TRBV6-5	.	TGTGCCAGCAGGACAGGGGGCGAGTATGGCTACACCTTC	CASRTGGEYGYTF
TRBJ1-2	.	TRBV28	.	TGTGCCAGCAGTTTAATGAGCTATGGCTACACCTTC	CASSLMSYGYTF
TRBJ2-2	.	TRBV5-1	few	TGCGCCAGCAGCTTGGACACAGGGTTCACCGGGGAGCTGTTTTTT	CASSLDTGFTGELFF
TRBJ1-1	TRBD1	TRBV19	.	TGTGCCAGTAGACGTCAGGGGGGCACTGAAGCTTTCTTT	CASRRQGGTEAFF
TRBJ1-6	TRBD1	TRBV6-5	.	TGTGCCAGCAGCCGACGACAGGGAGACTCACCCCTCCACTTT	CASSRRQGDSPLHF
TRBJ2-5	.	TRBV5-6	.	TGTGCCAGCAGCTCTAGGACAGTAGAAGAGACCCAGTACTTC	CASSSRTVEETQYF
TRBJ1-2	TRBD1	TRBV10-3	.	TGTGCCATTCAAGGGACAGGGGACATGCGCTACACCTTC	CAIQGTGDMRYTF
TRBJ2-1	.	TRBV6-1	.	TGTGCCACCTCCCCCGGAGCGGAACCTTACAATGAGCAGTTCTTC	CATSPGAEPYNEQFF
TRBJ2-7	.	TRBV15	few	TGTGCCACCAGCTTCGGGGTTTCCTACGAGCAGTACTTC	CATSFGVSYEQYF
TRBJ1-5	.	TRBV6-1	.	TGTGCCAGCAGTGCTTTACCGACAGGATTAGGCAATCAGCCCCAGCATTTT	CASSALPTGLGNQPQHF
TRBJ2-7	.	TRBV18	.	TGTGCCAGCTCACCACAGGCGGGCTACGAGCAGTACTTC	CASSPQAGYEQYF